This T cell receptor (beta chain) was retrieved from a study of cytomegalovirus exposure and HLA in healthy donors. The overall study: The 120 validation repertoires matched the roughly 700 first-cohort repertoires in platform, a later analysis reported. Study-level points and caveats: The tendency of first-cohort TCR clusters to co-occur in the 120 validation repertoires was the finding of a later analysis. Listed as cytomegalovirus-associated were 164 TCR beta chains. Most observed TCR sequences were rare, whereas some public TCRs were detected in many donors.

As for this clone: Its antigen is currently unknown.

CDR3 length: 15 amino acids. The V gene's germline CDR1 is SGHRS and CDR2 YFSETQ. After removal of 7 bases from V and 4 bases from J, the junction contained 10 bases not matched to a gene. Here immunoSEQ multiplex PCR was the method, and the copy in TCRdb shows in-frame clones only, minus some. The sample holds some 43,000 clones, roughly 90% seen once. This TCR was recovered from a young man in good health and CMV-seronegative. The specimen was PBMCs. The genes are TRBV5-1 and TRBJ2-3; 9 bases agree with TRBD2. In DNA, the CDR3 is TGCGCCAGCTCCCTCGGCCTAGCGGGGCCAGATACGCAGTATTTT. Amino acids: CASSLGLAGPDTQYF.